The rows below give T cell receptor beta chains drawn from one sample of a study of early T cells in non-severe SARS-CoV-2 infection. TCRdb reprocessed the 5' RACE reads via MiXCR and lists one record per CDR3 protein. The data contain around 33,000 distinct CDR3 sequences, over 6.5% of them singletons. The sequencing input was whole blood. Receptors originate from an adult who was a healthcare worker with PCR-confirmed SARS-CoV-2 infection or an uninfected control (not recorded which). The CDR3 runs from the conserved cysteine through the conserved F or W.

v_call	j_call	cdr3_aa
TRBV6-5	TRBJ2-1	CASSPGTSGRAQFF
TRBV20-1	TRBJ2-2	CSARGLAGTGELFF
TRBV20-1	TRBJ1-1	CSAGRGSTEAFF
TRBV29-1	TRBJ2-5	CSVVQGYRETQYF
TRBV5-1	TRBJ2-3	CASSPPTSGASTDTQYF
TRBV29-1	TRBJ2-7	CSVEVGTSSYEQYF
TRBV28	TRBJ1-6	CASSPRGAVGSPLHF
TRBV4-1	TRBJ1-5	CASSQEGGTGRPQHF
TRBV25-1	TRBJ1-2	CASSEGGVAGNYGYTF
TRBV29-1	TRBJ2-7	CSVEDTLQFKQYF
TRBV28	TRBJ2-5	CASSFGLGRYLETQYF
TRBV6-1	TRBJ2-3	CASSEVGDTQYF
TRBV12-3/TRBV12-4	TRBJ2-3	CASTRTARLATDTQYF
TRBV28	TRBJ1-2	CASSTVGEPPHYGYTF
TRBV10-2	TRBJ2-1	CASSDGGGEDNEQFF